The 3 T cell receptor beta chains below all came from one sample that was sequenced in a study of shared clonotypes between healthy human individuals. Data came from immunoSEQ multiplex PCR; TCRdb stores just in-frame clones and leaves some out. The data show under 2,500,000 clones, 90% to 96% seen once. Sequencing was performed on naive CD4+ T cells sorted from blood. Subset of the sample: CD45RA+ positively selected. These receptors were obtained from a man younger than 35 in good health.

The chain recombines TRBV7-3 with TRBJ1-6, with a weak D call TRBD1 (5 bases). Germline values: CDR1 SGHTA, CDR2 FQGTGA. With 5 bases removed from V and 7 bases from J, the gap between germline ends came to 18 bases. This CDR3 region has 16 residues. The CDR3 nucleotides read TGTGCCAGCAGCCCACGGGGAAGGGGCGAAAATTCACCCCTCCACTTT. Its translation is CASSPRGRGENSPLHF. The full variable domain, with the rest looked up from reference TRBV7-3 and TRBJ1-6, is GAGVSQTPSNKVTEKGKYVELRCDPISGHTALYWYRQSLGQGPEFLIYFQGTGAADDSGLPNDRFFAVRPEGSVSTLKIQRTERGDSAVYLCASSPRGRGENSPLHFGNGTRLTVT.

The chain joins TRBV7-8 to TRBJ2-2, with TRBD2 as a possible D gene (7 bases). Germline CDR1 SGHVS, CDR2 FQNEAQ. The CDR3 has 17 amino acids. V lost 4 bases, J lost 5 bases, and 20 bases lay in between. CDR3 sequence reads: CASSSSRGGSETGELFF. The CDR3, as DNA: TGTGCCAGCAGCTCTTCCAGGGGCGGGAGTGAAACCGGGGAGCTGTTTTTT.

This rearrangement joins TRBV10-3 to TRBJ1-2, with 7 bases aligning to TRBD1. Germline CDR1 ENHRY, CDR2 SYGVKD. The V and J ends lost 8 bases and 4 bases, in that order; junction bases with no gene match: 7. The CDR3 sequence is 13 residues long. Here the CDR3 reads CAIGEDRTYGYTF. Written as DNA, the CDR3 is TGTGCCATCGGAGAGGACAGGACCTATGGCTACACCTTC.